Listed below are T cell receptor beta chains from one sample, sequenced in a study. A single record per CDR3 protein comes from TCRdb applying MiXCR to the 5' RACE reads. The repertoire has under 6,500 distinct CDR3 sequences, more than 65% of them found once; the top ten carry nearly 3.5%. The sequenced sample consisted of naive CD4+ T cells sorted from blood. These TCRs come from a female donor with breast cancer. CDR3s include the opening cysteine and the closing phenylalanine or tryptophan. D genes are given only for firm matches. Only some rows state a clone size, as once, few, many or a class for expanded clones.

cdr3_aa: CASSLERATDTQYF
cdr3_nt: TGTGCCAGCAGCTTGGAGCGGGCCACAGATACGCAGTATTTT
d_call: -
j_call: TRBJ2-3
v_call: TRBV7-9
clone_size: few
cdr3_length: 14

cdr3_aa: CASSQNVGALGANVLTF
cdr3_nt: TGTGCCAGCAGCCAAAACGTGGGGGCGCTAGGGGCCAACGTCCTGACTTTC
d_call: -
j_call: TRBJ2-6
v_call: TRBV12-3/TRBV12-4
clone_size: -
cdr3_length: 17

cdr3_aa: CASSLGGTGKETQYF
cdr3_nt: TGCGCCAGCAGTCTCGGGGGGACAGGGAAAGAGACCCAGTACTTC
d_call: TRBD1
j_call: TRBJ2-5
v_call: TRBV5-1
clone_size: -
cdr3_length: 15

cdr3_aa: CAWSVYPWRSQETQSF
cdr3_nt: TGTGCCTGGAGCGTCTACCCGTGGAGGAGCCAAGAGACCCAGTCCTTC
d_call: -
j_call: TRBJ2-5
v_call: TRBV30
clone_size: -
cdr3_length: 16

cdr3_aa: CASSYSAPRGRNQPQHF
cdr3_nt: TGTGCCAGCAGTTACTCTGCCCCCAGGGGCCGTAATCAGCCCCAGCATTTT
d_call: -
j_call: TRBJ1-5
v_call: TRBV6-5
clone_size: -
cdr3_length: 17

cdr3_aa: CSVSGSLWDGYTF
cdr3_nt: TGCAGCGTTTCCGGGTCCCTCTGGGATGGCTACACCTTC
d_call: -
j_call: TRBJ1-2
v_call: TRBV29-1
clone_size: few
cdr3_length: 13

cdr3_aa: CASRSGQGNRAYNEQFF
cdr3_nt: TGTGCCAGCAGATCGGGACAGGGAAATAGGGCCTACAATGAGCAGTTCTTC
d_call: TRBD1
j_call: TRBJ2-1
v_call: TRBV28
clone_size: -
cdr3_length: 17

cdr3_aa: CASSHLGALEAGEQFF
cdr3_nt: TGTGCCAGCAGCCACCTTGGAGCCCTGGAGGCGGGCGAGCAGTTCTTC
d_call: -
j_call: TRBJ2-1
v_call: TRBV11-3
clone_size: -
cdr3_length: 16

cdr3_aa: CASSLGRAEAFF
cdr3_nt: TGTGCCAGCAGTTTAGGGCGGGCTGAAGCTTTCTTT
d_call: -
j_call: TRBJ1-1
v_call: TRBV28
clone_size: few
cdr3_length: 12

cdr3_aa: CASTPGVTDSTDTQYF
cdr3_nt: TGCGCCAGCACACCGGGGGTCACCGATAGCACAGATACGCAGTATTTT
d_call: -
j_call: TRBJ2-3
v_call: TRBV5-1
clone_size: -
cdr3_length: 16

cdr3_aa: CASSFVIAGLLKSGYTF
cdr3_nt: TGTGCCAGCAGCTTCGTTATTGCTGGACTTTTAAAGTCGGGCTACACCTTC
d_call: -
j_call: TRBJ1-2
v_call: TRBV7-8
clone_size: -
cdr3_length: 17

cdr3_aa: CASSVATDTQYF
cdr3_nt: TGTGCCAGCAGCGTAGCCACAGATACGCAGTATTTT
d_call: -
j_call: TRBJ2-3
v_call: TRBV9
clone_size: -
cdr3_length: 12

cdr3_aa: CASSFGGTSYNEQFF
cdr3_nt: TGCGCCAGCAGTTTTGGCGGCACCTCCTACAATGAGCAGTTCTTC
d_call: -
j_call: TRBJ2-1
v_call: TRBV12-3/TRBV12-4
clone_size: -
cdr3_length: 15

cdr3_aa: CSASTGYQETQYF
cdr3_nt: TGCAGTGCTAGTACCGGGTATCAAGAGACCCAGTACTTC
d_call: -
j_call: TRBJ2-5
v_call: TRBV20-1
clone_size: -
cdr3_length: 13

cdr3_aa: CASRYFRTDPSSYGYTF
cdr3_nt: TGTGCCAGCCGATATTTTAGGACGGATCCTAGCAGTTATGGCTACACCTTC
d_call: -
j_call: TRBJ1-2
v_call: TRBV6-5
clone_size: -
cdr3_length: 17

cdr3_aa: CASSAGQGRANQPQHF
cdr3_nt: TGTGCCAGCAGCGCGGGCCAGGGGAGGGCCAATCAGCCCCAGCATTTT
d_call: -
j_call: TRBJ1-5
v_call: TRBV7-2
clone_size: few
cdr3_length: 16

cdr3_aa: CASSPRQGGSPLHF
cdr3_nt: TGTGCCAGCAGCCCCCGACAGGGAGGTTCACCCCTCCACTTT
d_call: TRBD1
j_call: TRBJ1-6
v_call: TRBV7-6
clone_size: large
cdr3_length: 14

cdr3_aa: CASTLVAGVGNEQFF
cdr3_nt: TGTGCCAGCACCTTAGTAGCGGGAGTGGGCAATGAGCAGTTCTTC
d_call: TRBD2
j_call: TRBJ2-1
v_call: TRBV7-2
clone_size: -
cdr3_length: 15

cdr3_aa: CASSQIETGLAGATNVLTF
cdr3_nt: TGTGCCAGCAGTCAAATTGAAACGGGACTAGCGGGAGCAACCAACGTCCTGACTTTC
d_call: -
j_call: TRBJ2-6
v_call: TRBV21-1
clone_size: -
cdr3_length: 19

cdr3_aa: CASSQDGIKRGEQYF
cdr3_nt: TGCGCCAGCAGCCAAGATGGGATAAAAAGAGGCGAGCAGTACTTC
d_call: -
j_call: TRBJ2-7
v_call: TRBV4-1
clone_size: -
cdr3_length: 15

cdr3_aa: CASSSPGLAGGFSYEQYF
cdr3_nt: TGCGCCAGCAGCTCACCGGGACTAGCGGGAGGGTTCTCCTACGAGCAGTACTTC
d_call: TRBD2
j_call: TRBJ2-7
v_call: TRBV5-1
clone_size: -
cdr3_length: 18

cdr3_aa: CASSHPRGAGELFF
cdr3_nt: TGTGCCAGCAGCCACCCAAGGGGCGCCGGGGAGCTGTTTTTT
d_call: -
j_call: TRBJ2-2
v_call: TRBV5-5
clone_size: -
cdr3_length: 14

cdr3_aa: CASSHPGLAGGPNSYEQYF
cdr3_nt: TGCGCCAGCAGCCATCCGGGACTAGCGGGAGGTCCGAACTCCTACGAGCAGTACTTC
d_call: TRBD2
j_call: TRBJ2-7
v_call: TRBV4-1
clone_size: -
cdr3_length: 19

cdr3_aa: CSVKTGSTDTQYF
cdr3_nt: TGCAGCGTAAAAACGGGGAGCACAGATACGCAGTATTTT
d_call: -
j_call: TRBJ2-3
v_call: TRBV29-1
clone_size: -
cdr3_length: 13

cdr3_aa: CASSRDSLTSVYTF
cdr3_nt: TGTGCCAGCTCAAGGGACAGCCTTACCTCAGTCTACACCTTC
d_call: TRBD1
j_call: TRBJ1-2
v_call: TRBV18
clone_size: -
cdr3_length: 14

cdr3_aa: CASSVQGSTEAFF
cdr3_nt: TGTGCCAGCAGCGTCCAGGGGAGCACTGAAGCTTTCTTT
d_call: -
j_call: TRBJ1-1
v_call: TRBV7-3
clone_size: -
cdr3_length: 13

cdr3_aa: CASSLGDRGNSPLHF
cdr3_nt: TGTGCCAGCAGCTTAGGGGACAGGGGAAATTCACCCCTCCACTTT
d_call: TRBD1
j_call: TRBJ1-6
v_call: TRBV13
clone_size: few
cdr3_length: 15

cdr3_aa: CSARARSGARTDTQYF
cdr3_nt: TGCAGTGCTAGAGCTCGTTCAGGGGCACGCACAGATACGCAGTATTTT
d_call: -
j_call: TRBJ2-3
v_call: TRBV20-1
clone_size: once
cdr3_length: 16

cdr3_aa: CASTNGGVQETQYF
cdr3_nt: TGTGCCAGCACCAACGGAGGGGTACAAGAGACCCAGTACTTC
d_call: -
j_call: TRBJ2-5
v_call: TRBV6-6
clone_size: -
cdr3_length: 14

cdr3_aa: CASSLLAGQETQYF
cdr3_nt: TGTGCCAGCAGTCTACTAGCGGGGCAAGAGACCCAGTACTTC
d_call: TRBD2
j_call: TRBJ2-5
v_call: TRBV2
clone_size: -
cdr3_length: 14

cdr3_aa: CASSHARLDEQFF
cdr3_nt: TGTGCTAGCAGCCATGCCAGGCTCGATGAGCAGTTCTTC
d_call: -
j_call: TRBJ2-1
v_call: TRBV7-7
clone_size: -
cdr3_length: 13

cdr3_aa: CASSRSGGTFGTQYF
cdr3_nt: TGTGCCAGCAGCCGTAGCGGGGGGACCTTCGGGACCCAGTACTTC
d_call: TRBD2
j_call: TRBJ2-5
v_call: TRBV11-3
clone_size: -
cdr3_length: 15

cdr3_aa: CASSYLVGAIGNQPQHF
cdr3_nt: TGTGCCAGCAGTTACTTAGTGGGGGCGATCGGCAATCAGCCCCAGCATTTT
d_call: -
j_call: TRBJ1-5
v_call: TRBV6-6
clone_size: -
cdr3_length: 17

cdr3_aa: CSADGDRHSLNIQYF
cdr3_nt: TGCAGTGCGGATGGGGACCGCCACTCACTTAACATTCAGTACTTC
d_call: -
j_call: TRBJ2-4
v_call: TRBV20-1
clone_size: -
cdr3_length: 15

cdr3_aa: CASSQRQMNTEAFF
cdr3_nt: TGTGCCAGCAGCCAGAGACAAATGAACACTGAAGCTTTCTTT
d_call: -
j_call: TRBJ1-1
v_call: TRBV3-1
clone_size: -
cdr3_length: 14

cdr3_aa: CASSMHLNEQFF
cdr3_nt: TGCGCCAGCAGCATGCATCTCAATGAGCAGTTCTTC
d_call: -
j_call: TRBJ2-1
v_call: TRBV5-1
clone_size: few
cdr3_length: 12

cdr3_aa: CSAYPFPGTSVYEQYF
cdr3_nt: TGCAGTGCTTACCCTTTTCCCGGGACTAGCGTCTACGAGCAGTACTTC
d_call: TRBD2
j_call: TRBJ2-7
v_call: TRBV20-1
clone_size: -
cdr3_length: 16